This record covers a single TCR beta chain. The antigen is not known. This CDR3 has 13 residues. Germline lookup yields CDR1 SGHDT and CDR2 YYEEEE. V was clipped by 6 bases and J by 4 bases, with 12 bases between them. Sample-barcoded 5' priming and a J-beta primer mix drove a second PCR of roughly 7 to 11 cycles. TCRdb called the 5' RACE reads again in MiXCR, with one record for every CDR3 protein. The top ten hold approximately 2.1% of the sample, which has 1.5 million to 2 million distinct CDR3 sequences, 49% seen once. This sample was included in a study of blood T cells in healthy people across ages. Study-wide results and limits: Considered underestimates were the diversity estimates obtained from one million T cells. Bulk PBMC profiling left naive and antigen-experienced comparisons inconclusive.

This clonotype was sampled from a woman in her forties in good health. The chain has TRBV5-6 and TRBJ2-3; D is perhaps TRBD1 or TRBD2 (6 bases each). The sample consisted of blood. CDR3 sequence reads: CASIPEGADTQYF. The CDR3 DNA follows: TGTGCCAGCATCCCGGAGGGGGCAGATACGCAGTATTTT.